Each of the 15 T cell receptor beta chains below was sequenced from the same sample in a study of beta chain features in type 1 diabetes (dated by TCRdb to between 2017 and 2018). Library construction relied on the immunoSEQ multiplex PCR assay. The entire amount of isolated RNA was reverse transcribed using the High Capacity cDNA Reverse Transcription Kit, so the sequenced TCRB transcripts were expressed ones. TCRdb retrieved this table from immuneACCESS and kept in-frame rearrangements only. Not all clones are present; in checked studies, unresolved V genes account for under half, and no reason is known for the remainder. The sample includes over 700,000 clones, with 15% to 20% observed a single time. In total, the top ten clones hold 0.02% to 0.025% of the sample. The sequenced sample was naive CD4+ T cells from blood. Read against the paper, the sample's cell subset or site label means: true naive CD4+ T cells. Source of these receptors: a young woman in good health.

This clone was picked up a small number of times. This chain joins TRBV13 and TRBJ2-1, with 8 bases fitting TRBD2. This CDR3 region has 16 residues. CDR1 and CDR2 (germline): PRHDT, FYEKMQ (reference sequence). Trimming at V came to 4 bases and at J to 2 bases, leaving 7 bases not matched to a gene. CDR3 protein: CASSYKRAGAYNEQFF. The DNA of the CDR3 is TGTGCCAGCAGCTACAAAAGAGCGGGGGCCTACAATGAGCAGTTCTTC. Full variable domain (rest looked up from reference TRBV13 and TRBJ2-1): AAGVIQSPRHLIKEKRETATLKCYPIPRHDTVYWYQQGPGQDPQFLISFYEKMQSDKGSIPDRFSAQQFSDYHSELNMSSLELGDSALYFCASSYKRAGAYNEQFFGPGTRLTVL.

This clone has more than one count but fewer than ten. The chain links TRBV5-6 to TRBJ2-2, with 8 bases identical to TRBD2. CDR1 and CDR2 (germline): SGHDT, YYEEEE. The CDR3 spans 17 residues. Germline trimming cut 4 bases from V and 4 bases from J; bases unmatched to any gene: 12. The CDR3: CASSAMEREYSTGELFF. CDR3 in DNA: TGTGCCAGCAGCGCGATGGAGCGGGAGTACTCCACCGGGGAGCTGTTTTTT.

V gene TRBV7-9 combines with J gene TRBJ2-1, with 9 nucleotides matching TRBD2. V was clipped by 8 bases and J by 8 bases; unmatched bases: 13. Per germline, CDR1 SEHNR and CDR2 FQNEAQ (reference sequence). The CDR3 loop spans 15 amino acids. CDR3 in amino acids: CASSSARGRVDEQFF. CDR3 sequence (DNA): TGTGCCAGCTCCTCCGCTCGCGGGAGGGTCGATGAGCAGTTCTTC.

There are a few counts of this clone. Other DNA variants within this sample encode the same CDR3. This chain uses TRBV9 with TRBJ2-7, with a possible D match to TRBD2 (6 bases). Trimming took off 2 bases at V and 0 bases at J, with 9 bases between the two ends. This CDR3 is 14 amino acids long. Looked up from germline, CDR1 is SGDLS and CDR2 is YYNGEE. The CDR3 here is CASSVSGYSYEQYF. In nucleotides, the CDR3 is TGTGCCAGCAGCGTGAGCGGGTACTCCTACGAGCAGTACTTC.

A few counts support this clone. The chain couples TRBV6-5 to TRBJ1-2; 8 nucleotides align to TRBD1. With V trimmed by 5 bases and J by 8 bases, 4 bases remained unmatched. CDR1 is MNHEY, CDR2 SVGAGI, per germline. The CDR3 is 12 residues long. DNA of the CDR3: TGTGCCAGCAGTACACAGGGGGTCGGCTACACCTTC. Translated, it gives CASSTQGVGYTF.

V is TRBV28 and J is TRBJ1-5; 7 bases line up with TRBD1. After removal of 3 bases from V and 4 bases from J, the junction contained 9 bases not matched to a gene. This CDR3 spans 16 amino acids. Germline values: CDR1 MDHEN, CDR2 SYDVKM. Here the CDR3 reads CASSLPRDSRNQPQHF. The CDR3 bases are TGTGCCAGCAGTTTGCCCCGGGACAGCCGAAATCAGCCCCAGCATTTT.

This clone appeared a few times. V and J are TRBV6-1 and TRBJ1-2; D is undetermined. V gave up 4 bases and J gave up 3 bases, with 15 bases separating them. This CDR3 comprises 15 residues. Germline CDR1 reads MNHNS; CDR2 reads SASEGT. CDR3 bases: TGTGCCAGCAGTGCCTCTTCTTCGACCTACTATGGCTACACCTTC. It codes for CASSASSSTYYGYTF.

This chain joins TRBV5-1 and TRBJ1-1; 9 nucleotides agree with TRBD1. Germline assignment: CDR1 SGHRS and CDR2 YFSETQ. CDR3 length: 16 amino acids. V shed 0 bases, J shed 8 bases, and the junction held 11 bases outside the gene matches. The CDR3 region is CASSLAVAGQGSEAFF. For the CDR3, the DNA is TGCGCCAGCAGCTTGGCGGTAGCGGGACAGGGATCCGAAGCTTTCTTT.

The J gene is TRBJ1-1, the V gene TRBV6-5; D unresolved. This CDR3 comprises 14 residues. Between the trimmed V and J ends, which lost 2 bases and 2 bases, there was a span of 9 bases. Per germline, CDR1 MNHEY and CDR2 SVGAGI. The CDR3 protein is CASSYVGTNTEAFF. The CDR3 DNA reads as TGTGCCAGCAGTTACGTAGGCACAAACACTGAAGCTTTCTTT.

CDR3 residues: CASRLASGANVLTF. For the CDR3, the DNA is TGTGCCAGTAGGCTAGCCTCTGGGGCCAACGTCCTGACTTTC. The rearrangement links TRBV19 to TRBJ2-6; tentative D call: TRBD2 (5 bases). CDR1 and CDR2 (germline): LNHDA, SQIVND (reference sequence). The CDR3 contains 14 residues. V lost 6 bases and J 0 bases, leaving 6 bases between the germline ends.

CDR3: CASSPQNEQFF. For the CDR3, the DNA is TGTGCCAGCAGCCCCCAAAATGAGCAGTTCTTC. The chain joins TRBV21-1 to TRBJ2-1; TRBD1 is the table's D call and was not checked against the DNA. TRBV21-1 is a pseudogene locus. The CDR3 runs to 11 residues.

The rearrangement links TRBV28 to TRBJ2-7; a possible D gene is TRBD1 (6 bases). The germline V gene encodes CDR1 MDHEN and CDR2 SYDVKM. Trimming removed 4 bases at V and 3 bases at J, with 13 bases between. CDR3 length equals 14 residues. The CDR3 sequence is CASSSQGIRYEQYF. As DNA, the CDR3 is TGTGCCAGCAGTTCACAGGGTATACGCTACGAGCAGTACTTC.

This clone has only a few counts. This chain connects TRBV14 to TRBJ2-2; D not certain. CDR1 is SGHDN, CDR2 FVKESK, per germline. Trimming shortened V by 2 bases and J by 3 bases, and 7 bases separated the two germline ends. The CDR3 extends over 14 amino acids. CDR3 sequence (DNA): TGTGCCAGCAGCCAACAATCCTACACCGGGGAGCTGTTTTTT. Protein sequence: CASSQQSYTGELFF.

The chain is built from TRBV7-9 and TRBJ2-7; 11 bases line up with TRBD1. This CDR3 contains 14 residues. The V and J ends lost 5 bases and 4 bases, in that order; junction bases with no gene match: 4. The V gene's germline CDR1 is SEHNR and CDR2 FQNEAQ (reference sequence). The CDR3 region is CASSLWDRGYEQYF. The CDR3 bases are TGTGCCAGCAGCCTCTGGGACAGGGGGTACGAGCAGTACTTC.

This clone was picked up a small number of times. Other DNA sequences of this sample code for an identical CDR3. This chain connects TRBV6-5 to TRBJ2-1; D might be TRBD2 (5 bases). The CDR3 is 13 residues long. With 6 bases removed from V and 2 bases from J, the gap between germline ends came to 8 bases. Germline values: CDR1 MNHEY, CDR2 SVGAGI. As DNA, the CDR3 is TGTGCCAGCAGCCCCGGGACCTACAATGAGCAGTTCTTC. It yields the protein CASSPGTYNEQFF.